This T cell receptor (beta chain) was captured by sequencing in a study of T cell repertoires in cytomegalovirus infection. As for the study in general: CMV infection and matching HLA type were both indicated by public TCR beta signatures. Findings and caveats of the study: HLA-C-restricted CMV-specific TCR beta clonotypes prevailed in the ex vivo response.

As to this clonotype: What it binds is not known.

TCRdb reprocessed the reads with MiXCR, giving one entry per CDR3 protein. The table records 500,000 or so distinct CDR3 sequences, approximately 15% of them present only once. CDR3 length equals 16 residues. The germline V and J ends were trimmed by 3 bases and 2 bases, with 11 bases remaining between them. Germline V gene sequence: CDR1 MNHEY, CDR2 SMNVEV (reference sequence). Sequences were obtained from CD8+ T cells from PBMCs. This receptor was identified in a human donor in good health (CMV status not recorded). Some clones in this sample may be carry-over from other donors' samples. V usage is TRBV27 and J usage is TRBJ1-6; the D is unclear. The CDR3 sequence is CASSFRGDAYNSPLHF. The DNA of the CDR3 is TGTGCCAGCAGTTTCCGCGGGGATGCCTATAATTCACCCCTCCACTTT.